This T cell receptor (beta chain) was obtained from a study of cytomegalovirus exposure and HLA in healthy donors. Findings and caveats of the study: Later analysis demonstrated an association between a missense DCLRE1C variant and TCR beta V- and J-gene trimming.

A word on this clone: Its matching antigen is unknown.

PCR was performed using 60 Vbeta and 13 Jbeta primers. Profiling relied on immunoSEQ multiplex PCR, and the TCRdb table lists in-frame clones only, not all of them. The sample has over 110,000 clones; approximately 80% are singletons. Per the germline V gene, CDR1 is MGHRA and CDR2 is YSYEKL. The CDR3 is 14 amino acids. The ends were cut back, 0 bases at V and 2 bases at J, with 7 bases in the middle. Sequencing input: PBMCs. The clonotype was recovered from a male donor in good health and CMV-seronegative. The chain uses TRBV4-1 and TRBJ2-5, with D uncertain. CDR3 nucleotides: TGCGCCAGCAGCCAAGATCCACAACAAGAGACCCAGTACTTC. This translates into CASSQDPQQETQYF.